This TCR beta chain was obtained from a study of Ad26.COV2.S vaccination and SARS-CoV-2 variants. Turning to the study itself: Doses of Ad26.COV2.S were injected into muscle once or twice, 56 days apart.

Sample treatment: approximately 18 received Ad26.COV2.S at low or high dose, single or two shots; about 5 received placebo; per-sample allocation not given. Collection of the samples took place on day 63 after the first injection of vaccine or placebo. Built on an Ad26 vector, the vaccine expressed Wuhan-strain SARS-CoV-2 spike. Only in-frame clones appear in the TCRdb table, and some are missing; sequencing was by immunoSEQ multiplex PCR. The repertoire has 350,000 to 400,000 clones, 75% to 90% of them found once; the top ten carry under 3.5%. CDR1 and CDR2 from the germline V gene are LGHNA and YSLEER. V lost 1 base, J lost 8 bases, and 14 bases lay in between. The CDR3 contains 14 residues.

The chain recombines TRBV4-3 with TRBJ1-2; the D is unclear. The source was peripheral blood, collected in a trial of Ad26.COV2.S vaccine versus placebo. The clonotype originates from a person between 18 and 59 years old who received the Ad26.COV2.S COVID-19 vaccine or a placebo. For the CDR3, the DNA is TGCGCCAGCAGCCAAGTGGTAGGAGGGATCGGCTACACCTTC. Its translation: CASSQVVGGIGYTF.